Presented here are 18 T cell receptor beta chains from one specimen sequenced in a study of blood T cell repertoires in COVID-19. TCRdb keeps only in-frame clones here, not all; method: immunoSEQ multiplex PCR. The table lists some 190,000 clones, about 90% of them singletons, with under 2% in the top ten. The sequencing sample was made of peripheral blood. The source of these receptors is a young man with active or convalescent COVID-19.

V and J are TRBV2 and TRBJ1-2, with a weak D call TRBD1 (5 bases). This CDR3 is 15 amino acids long. V was clipped by 5 bases and J by 8 bases, with 21 bases between them. Per the germline V gene, CDR1 is SNHLY and CDR2 is FYNNEI. The CDR3 DNA reads as TGTGCCAGCAGTTGGGGCATGGCCGCCAGCGAGGGCTACACCTTC. This codes for CASSWGMAASEGYTF.

This chain uses TRBV3-1 (or the pseudogene TRBV3-2) with TRBJ2-5; possible D gene TRBD1, 5 bases. The CDR3 has 12 amino acids. With 8 bases removed from V and 5 bases from J, the gap between germline ends came to 12 bases. Per the germline V gene, CDR1 is LGHDT and CDR2 is YNNKEL (reference sequence). As DNA, the CDR3 is TGTGCCAGCGGAACTGGGGCGGAGACCCAGTACTTC. Protein sequence: CASGTGAETQYF.

This clone turned up a few times. The J gene is TRBJ1-5, the V gene TRBV28; a weak D match, TRBD1 (6 bases). V gave up 2 bases and J gave up 6 bases, with 14 bases separating them. Per germline, CDR1 MDHEN and CDR2 SYDVKM. CDR3 length equals 15 residues. For the CDR3, the DNA is TGTGCCAGCAGTTTAATCCCACAGGGTGCTCAGCCCCAGCATTTT. Amino acids: CASSLIPQGAQPQHF.

The chain has TRBV2 and TRBJ2-7; D remains unclear. The CDR3 is 10 residues long. Per germline, CDR1 SNHLY and CDR2 FYNNEI. The V end was cut by 8 bases, the J end by 4 bases, with 6 bases between. The CDR3 sequence: CASRIYEQYF. In DNA, the CDR3 is TGTGCCAGCCGTATTTACGAGCAGTACTTC.

This sequence joins TRBV6-1 and TRBJ2-7; D not resolved. CDR3 size: 15 residues. V lost 3 bases and J 3 bases, leaving 15 bases between the germline ends. Germline CDR1 reads MNHNS; CDR2 reads SASEGT. The CDR3 protein is CASSDEAQGDYEQYF. CDR3 DNA: TGTGCCAGCAGTGATGAGGCCCAAGGAGACTACGAGCAGTACTTC.

The V gene is TRBV3-1 (or the pseudogene TRBV3-2), the J gene TRBJ2-5; the D is unclear. Deletions cut 1 base from V and 2 bases from J, with 8 bases between. Germline-derived CDR1 and CDR2 are LGHDT and YNNKEL (reference sequence). The CDR3 has 14 residues. CDR3 sequence: CASSQGIQQETQYF. The CDR3 region has the DNA TGTGCCAGCAGCCAAGGCATACAGCAAGAGACCCAGTACTTC.

The gene calls are TRBV7-9 and TRBJ2-1; unclear D gene. V dropped 4 bases and J dropped 4 bases, with 20 bases sitting between them. CDR3 length equals 17 residues. Germline CDR1 and CDR2: SEHNR and FQNEAQ (reference sequence). CDR3 residues: CASSSPRLGRNYNEQFF. The CDR3 DNA reads as TGTGCCAGCAGCTCCCCCCGCCTGGGCCGAAATTACAATGAGCAGTTCTTC.

This clone turned up a few times. This chain connects TRBV18 to TRBJ1-1; unclear D gene. The germline gives CDR1 KGHSH, CDR2 LQKENI. This CDR3 region has 15 residues. V dropped 3 bases and J dropped 2 bases, with 13 bases sitting between them. The DNA for the CDR3 is TGTGCCAGCTCACCCGCTGGAAGGAGAAACACTGAAGCTTTCTTT. Protein product: CASSPAGRRNTEAFF.

V usage is TRBV5-1 and J usage is TRBJ2-3; 8 bases fit TRBD2. The CDR3 runs to 16 residues. CDR1 and CDR2 from the germline V gene are SGHRS and YFSETQ. The trim removed 5 bases at V and 2 bases at J, leaving 10 bases unmatched. The CDR3 sequence: CASRKTRGGDTDTQYF. CDR3 sequence (DNA): TGCGCCAGCAGAAAAACTCGGGGGGGCGACACAGATACGCAGTATTTT.

The chain joins TRBV18 to TRBJ1-3; TRBD1 matches 7 bases. V lost 3 bases and J lost 2; bases outside the gene matches: 4. Germline assignment: CDR1 KGHSH and CDR2 LQKENI. This CDR3 has 15 residues. The CDR3 is CASSPPGQPGNTIYF. CDR3 nucleotides: TGTGCCAGCTCACCGCCGGGACAGCCTGGAAACACCATATATTTT. Using reference TRBV18 and TRBJ1-3 for the parts outside the CDR3, the full variable domain is NAGVMQNPRHLVRRRGQEARLRCSPMKGHSHVYWYRQLPEEGLKFMVYLQKENIIDESGMPKERFSAEFPKEGPSILRIQQVVRGDSAAYFCASSPPGQPGNTIYFGEGSWLTVV.

The chain links TRBV3-1 (or the pseudogene TRBV3-2) to TRBJ2-7; 9 nucleotides line up with TRBD1. The CDR3 is made up of 13 amino acids. The junction had 4 bases not matched to a gene; V was cut back by 6 bases and J by 4 bases. In germline, CDR1 is LGHDT, CDR2 YNNKEL (reference sequence). The CDR3 protein is CASSRTGEYEQYF. CDR3 in DNA: TGTGCCAGCAGTCGGACAGGGGAGTACGAGCAGTACTTC.

V is TRBV5-1 and J is TRBJ2-7; a weak D match, TRBD2 (5 bases). The V and J ends lost 0 bases and 3 bases respectively, with 10 bases between them. CDR3 length: 14 amino acids. Germline V lookup: CDR1 SGHRS, CDR2 YFSETQ. The CDR3 loop reads CASSLVGGYYEQYF. CDR3 DNA sequence: TGCGCCAGCAGCTTGGTTGGAGGATACTACGAGCAGTACTTC. Full variable domain (outside the CDR3, taken from reference TRBV5-1 and TRBJ2-7): KAGVTQTPRYLIKTRGQQVTLSCSPISGHRSVSWYQQTPGQGLQFLFEYFSETQRNKGNFPGRFSGRQFSNSRSEMNVSTLELGDSALYLCASSLVGGYYEQYFGPGTRLTVT.

CDR3 sequence (DNA): TGTGCCAGCAGCTTATGGACAACCTATGGCTACACCTTC. Translating it yields CASSLWTTYGYTF. The chain recombines TRBV7-2 with TRBJ1-2, with D possibly TRBD1 on 5 matching bases. V lost 2 bases and J 4 bases, leaving 8 bases between the germline ends. The CDR3 loop spans 13 amino acids. The germline V gene has CDR1 SGHTA and CDR2 FQGNSA.

The V call is TRBV28, the J call TRBJ1-1; possibly TRBD1 for D (5 bases). Germline values: CDR1 MDHEN, CDR2 SYDVKM. There are 13 residues in the CDR3. Trimming removed 2 bases from V and 6 bases from J, with 10 bases in between. Written as DNA, the CDR3 is TGTGCCAGCAGTTTAGGGAGGGGACCTGAAGCTTTCTTT. Translation: CASSLGRGPEAFF.

This clone was counted once. This rearrangement joins TRBV12-3 or TRBV12-4 to TRBJ2-1; weak D call: TRBD1 (5 bases). V gave up 8 bases and J gave up 10 bases, with 12 bases separating them. CDR3 length equals 11 residues. For the CDR3, the DNA is TGTGCCAGCTCGGTGTGGGGCGAGCAGTTCTTC. Encoded protein: CASSVWGEQFF.

In regard to this clone: Other DNA sequences within the sample encode an identical CDR3. This chain uses TRBV6-5 with TRBJ2-7, with D maybe TRBD1 (6 bases). V dropped 4 bases and J dropped 4 bases, with 8 bases sitting between them. The CDR3 loop spans 12 amino acids. Per the germline V gene, CDR1 is MNHEY and CDR2 is SVGAGI. The CDR3 loop is CASSLQGYEQYF. The CDR3 DNA sequence: TGTGCCAGCAGTTTACAGGGATACGAGCAGTACTTC.

The chain has TRBV5-6 and TRBJ1-5; TRBD1 agrees at 8 bases. The CDR3 contains 17 residues. J gave up 0 bases and V 0 bases, and 5 bases lay outside the gene matches. Germline-derived CDR1 and CDR2 are SGHDT and YYEEEE. CDR3 DNA: TGTGCCAGCAGCTTGGGGACAGGGAAAAATAGCAATCAGCCCCAGCATTTT. It encodes CASSLGTGKNSNQPQHF. Supplemented by reference TRBV5-6 and TRBJ1-5, the full variable domain reads DAGVTQSPTHLIKTRGQQVTLRCSPKSGHDTVSWYQQALGQGPQFIFQYYEEEERQRGNFPDRFSGHQFPNYSSELNVNALLLGDSALYLCASSLGTGKNSNQPQHFGDGTRLSIL.

This chain uses TRBV28 with TRBJ1-2; tentative D call: TRBD1 (5 bases). The V gene's germline CDR1 is MDHEN and CDR2 SYDVKM. This CDR3 has 12 residues. Trimming removed 7 bases from V and 8 bases from J, with 14 bases in between. The CDR3 DNA reads TGTGCCAGCAAAGGAACAGGTCAAGGCTACACCTTC. Its protein product is CASKGTGQGYTF.